A selection of T cell receptor beta chains follows, all from one sample in a study of blood T cell repertoires in COVID-19. TCRdb's copy holds only in-frame clones and misses some; the assay was immunoSEQ multiplex PCR. The sample has 180,000 or so clones; more than 75% are singletons. Sequenced sample: peripheral blood. These receptors all stem from a woman in her seventies with acute or convalescent COVID-19. Both conserved end residues are part of each CDR3. D genes are given only for firm matches. Not all rows give a size; the values are once, few, many and, for expanded clones, a class.

D | J | V | size | CDR3
NA | TRBJ2-1 | TRBV5-4 | NA | CASSFASNYNEQFF
TRBD1 | TRBJ1-2 | TRBV6-1 | NA | CASSGARGQGDYGYTF
TRBD1 | TRBJ1-2 | TRBV19 | once | CASSLRGDRGNYGYTF
NA | TRBJ2-7 | TRBV5-4 | NA | CASSFTTEQYF
NA | TRBJ2-2 | TRBV18 | NA | CASSPDTGELFF
TRBD2 | TRBJ2-7 | TRBV28 | NA | CASTVHLAGAYEQYF
NA | TRBJ1-3 | TRBV5-1 | NA | CASSLSPGKSGNTIYF
NA | TRBJ1-3 | TRBV18 | NA | CASSPDRPIGNTIYF
NA | TRBJ2-1 | TRBV15 | NA | CATSREEGLYNEQFF
TRBD2 | TRBJ2-1 | TRBV9 | NA | CASSVGGFGSSSYNEQFF
TRBD1 | TRBJ2-7 | TRBV23-1 | NA | CASSQRQGRNEQYF
TRBD1 | TRBJ1-2 | TRBV5-4 | NA | CASSLGTGADRTYGYTF
NA | TRBJ1-2 | TRBV25-1 | NA | CASSPQPNYGYTF
NA | TRBJ1-2 | TRBV6-1 | NA | CASSEQQGPNYGYTF
NA | TRBJ1-2 | TRBV12-3/TRBV12-4 | once | CASSLHYGYTF
NA | TRBJ2-1 | TRBV6-6 | NA | CASSQFTGEQFF
NA | TRBJ2-6 | TRBV11-3 | NA | CASFNTARQALSGANVLTF
TRBD2 | TRBJ2-1 | TRBV27 | NA | CASSLSGGRWYEQFF
NA | TRBJ1-3 | TRBV4-1 | NA | CASSQVPEDGNTIYF
TRBD1 | TRBJ1-2 | TRBV7-6 | NA | CASSPQTGGVYGYTF
NA | TRBJ2-1 | TRBV28 | NA | CASSFFSSLNEQFF
NA | TRBJ1-1 | TRBV28 | once | CASSLGQYVEAFF
NA | TRBJ1-5 | TRBV19 | NA | CASSPRGTPEGNQPQHF
TRBD1 | TRBJ1-5 | TRBV19 | NA | CASRGRTGDQPQHF
TRBD2 | TRBJ2-3 | TRBV3-1/TRBV3-2 | NA | CASSQVVRREEDTDTQYF
TRBD1 | TRBJ1-1 | TRBV5-4 | NA | CASSLQDRGFTEAFF
NA | TRBJ1-1 | TRBV4-2 | NA | CASSQGNGGLSTEAFF
TRBD2 | TRBJ2-1 | TRBV13 | NA | CASSLATSGGASLNEQFF
TRBD1 | TRBJ2-2 | TRBV7-2 | NA | CASSFRDREAGELFF
TRBD1 | TRBJ2-3 | TRBV6-2/TRBV6-3 | NA | CASSWAGTGIPTDTQYF
NA | TRBJ1-1 | TRBV5-4 | once | CASSLATGTEAFF
NA | TRBJ1-2 | TRBV28 | NA | CASRATGSAGGYTF
NA | TRBJ2-7 | TRBV4-3 | NA | CASSQGLSGYEQYF